These 9 T cell receptor beta chains were sequenced from one sample in a study of tissue T cells after allogeneic stem cell transplantation. Assay: immunoSEQ multiplex PCR; the TCRdb copy retains only in-frame clones and omits some. The sample includes 4,600 or so clones, about 49% seen only once; the top ten take approximately 21%. The time point here: mouse harvest day 14 after allogeneic transplant. Each mouse received 10^7 T-cell-depleted marrow cells plus 10^6 splenic CD5+ T cells by tail vein. The sample consisted of lymph node tissue. These receptor sequences come from a female BALB/c mouse given C57BL/6 T cells with graft-versus-host disease after an allogeneic hematopoietic cell transplant.

As concerns this clone: Its ends do not fully match the called genes, so a read error is possible. Germline and genes: mouse. The DNA ends 1 residue before the CDR3 does, and the rest of the CDR3 is filled in from the germline J gene. V is TRBV16 and J is TRBJ2-3; 9 bases line up with TRBD2. The CDR3 spans 15 residues. The germline V gene has CDR1 SGHSA and CDR2 FRNQAP. Partial CDR3 DNA: TGTGCATGCAGCCAGACTGGGGGCCGTGCAGAAACGCTGTAT. This encodes CACSQTGGRAETLY. The entire CDR3 is CACSQTGGRAETLYF.

In the case of this clone: The gene names here belong to mouse. The read finishes 1 residue shy of the CDR3 end, and the germline J gene is used to complete it. This chain uses TRBV13-3 with TRBJ2-5, with TRBD2 matching 7 bases. Germline V gives CDR1 NNHDY, CDR2 SYVADS. This CDR3 is 15 amino acids long. V lost 3 bases and J lost 4; bases outside the gene matches: 8. The sequenced CDR3 bases are TGTGCCAGCAGTGCCCTCCGGGGGGGGGAAGACACCCAGTAC. Protein sequence: CASSALRGGEDTQY. The entire CDR3 sequence reads CASSALRGGEDTQYF.

Notes on this clone: Gene names are mouse gene names. The read gets to within 1 residue of the CDR3 end, and the germline J gene fills in the rest. The V call is TRBV13-3, the J call TRBJ2-5; D assignment may be TRBD1 or TRBD2 (5 bases each). CDR3 size: 13 residues. Germline lookup yields CDR1 NNHDY and CDR2 SYVADS. Trimming left V 3 bases short and J 3 bases short, with 8 bases between. CDR3 residues: CASSAGGQDTQYF. The part of the CDR3 DNA that was read is TGTGCCAGCAGTGCCGGGGGACAAGACACCCAGTAC.

Comment on this clone: These gene names are mouse names. The CDR3 end falls 1 residue outside the read, so it is completed with the germline J gene. This rearrangement joins TRBV5 to TRBJ2-5; D uncertain. There are 15 residues in the CDR3. The germline gives CDR1 LGHNA, CDR2 YNLKQL (reference sequence). Trimming left V 1 base short and J 2 bases short, with 10 bases between. The DNA read from the CDR3 is TGTGCCAGCAGCCAAGCCGGAACAGTCCAAGACACCCAGTAC. It specifies CASSQAGTVQDTQY. The full CDR3 protein reads CASSQAGTVQDTQYF.

This clone was recorded only once. Any gene name here is a mouse gene name. The CDR3 goes on 1 residue after the read ends, and that part is filled in from the germline J gene. The chain is built from TRBV15 and TRBJ2-5; 9 positions match TRBD2. This CDR3 is built from 16 residues. Germline V gives CDR1 SGHND, CDR2 FRSKSL. Trimming took 2 bases from V and 2 from J; bases not matched to a gene: 5. The CDR3 reads CASSLNWGDLQDTQYF. Partial CDR3 DNA: TGTGCCAGCAGTTTAAACTGGGGGGACCTCCAAGACACCCAGTAC.

Worth noting for this clone: Genes and germline come from the mouse. The read stops 1 residue short of the end of the CDR3; the missing end is completed from the germline J gene. The chain has TRBV3 and TRBJ2-4, with D possibly matching TRBD2 (7 bases). The CDR3 is made up of 16 amino acids. Trimming removed 1 base from V and 2 bases from J, with 13 bases in between. Germline CDR1 and CDR2: SNHLY and FYNGKV (reference sequence). The CDR3 sequence: CASSLVGGADQNTLYF. The CDR3 bases that were read are TGTGCCAGCAGCTTAGTGGGGGGCGCTGATCAAAACACCTTGTAC.

This clone was recorded a few times. Germline and genes here are mouse. The read comes to an end 1 residue before the CDR3 does, leaving the germline J gene to fill in the end. This rearrangement joins TRBV3 to TRBJ1-3, with D hard to call. The CDR3 runs to 14 residues. The germline CDR1 and CDR2 sequences are SNHLY and FYNGKV (reference sequence). The V gene lost 2 bases and the J gene lost 0 bases, with 5 bases spanning the gap. The covered CDR3 bases are TGTGCCAGCAGCTTAACAAATTCTGGAAATACGCTCTAT. Protein sequence: CASSLTNSGNTLY. The CDR3 in its entirety is CASSLTNSGNTLYF.

With respect to this clone: Gene names are mouse gene names. The DNA ends 1 residue before the CDR3 does, and the rest of the CDR3 is filled in from the germline J gene. This chain uses TRBV16 with TRBJ2-4; no clear D. This CDR3 has 15 residues. The germline V gene encodes CDR1 SGHSA and CDR2 FRNQAP. V was pared by 0 bases and J by 0 bases, with 7 bases between. The CDR3 bases that were read are TGTGCAAGCAGCTTAGAAGGGTCTAGTCAAAACACCTTGTAC. Translation gives CASSLEGSSQNTLY. The entire CDR3 protein reads CASSLEGSSQNTLYF.

Remarks on this clone: Mouse gene names apply. The read terminates 1 residue ahead of where the CDR3 ends, so the germline J gene completes it. V usage is TRBV14 and J usage is TRBJ1-1; no definite D call. This CDR3 has 11 residues. Trimming left V 1 base short and J 8 bases short, with 6 bases between. Germline V gene sequence: CDR1 SGHDT, CDR2 FRDEAV. CDR3 DNA (partial): TGTGCCAGCAGTTTCGTGGGGGAAGTCTTC. Amino acids: CASSFVGEVF. In full, the CDR3 is CASSFVGEVFF.